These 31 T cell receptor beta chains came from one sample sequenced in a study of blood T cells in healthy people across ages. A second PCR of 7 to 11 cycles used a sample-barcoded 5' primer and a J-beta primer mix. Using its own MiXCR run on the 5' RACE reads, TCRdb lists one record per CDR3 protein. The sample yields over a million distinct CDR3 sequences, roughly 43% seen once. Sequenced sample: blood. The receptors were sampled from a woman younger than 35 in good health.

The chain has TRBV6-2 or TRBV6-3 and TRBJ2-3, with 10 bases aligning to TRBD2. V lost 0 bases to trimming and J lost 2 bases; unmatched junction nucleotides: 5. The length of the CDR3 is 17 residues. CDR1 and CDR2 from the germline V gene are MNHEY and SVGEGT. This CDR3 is CASSYSGLADFTDTQYF. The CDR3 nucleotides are TGTGCCAGCAGTTACTCCGGACTAGCGGACTTCACAGATACGCAGTATTTT.

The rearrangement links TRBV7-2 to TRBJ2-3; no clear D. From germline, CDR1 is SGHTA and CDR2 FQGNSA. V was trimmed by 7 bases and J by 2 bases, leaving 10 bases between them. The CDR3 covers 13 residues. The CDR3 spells CASILDPTDTQYF. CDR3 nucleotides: TGTGCCAGCATCTTGGACCCCACAGATACGCAGTATTTT. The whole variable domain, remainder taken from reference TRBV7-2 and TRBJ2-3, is GAGVSQSPSNKVTEKGKDVELRCDPISGHTALYWYRQSLGQGLEFLIYFQGNSAPDKSGLPSDRFSAERTGGSVSTLTIQRTQQEDSAVYLCASILDPTDTQYFGPGTRLTVL.

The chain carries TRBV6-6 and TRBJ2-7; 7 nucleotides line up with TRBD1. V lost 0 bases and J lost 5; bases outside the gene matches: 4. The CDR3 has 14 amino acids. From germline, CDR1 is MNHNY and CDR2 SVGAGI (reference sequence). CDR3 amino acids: CASSYSGQTDEQYF. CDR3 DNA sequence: TGTGCCAGCAGTTACTCGGGACAGACGGACGAGCAGTACTTC.

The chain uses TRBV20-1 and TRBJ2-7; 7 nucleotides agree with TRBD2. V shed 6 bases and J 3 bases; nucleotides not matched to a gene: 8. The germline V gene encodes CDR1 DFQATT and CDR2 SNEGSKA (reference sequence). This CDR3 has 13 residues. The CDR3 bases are TGCAGTGCCCGGAGCGGGGCCCTCTACGAGCAGTACTTC. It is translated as CSARSGALYEQYF.

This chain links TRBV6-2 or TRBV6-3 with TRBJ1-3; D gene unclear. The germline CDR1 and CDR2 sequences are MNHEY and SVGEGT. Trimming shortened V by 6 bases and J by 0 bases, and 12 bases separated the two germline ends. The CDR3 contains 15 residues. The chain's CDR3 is CASSQFGSSGNTIYF. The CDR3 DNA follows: TGTGCCAGCAGCCAGTTCGGAAGCTCTGGAAACACCATATATTTT.

This chain's CDR3 is CASSQDWASVYNEQFF. The CDR3 DNA follows: TGCGCCAGCAGCCAAGATTGGGCTAGCGTTTACAATGAGCAGTTCTTC. The chain joins TRBV4-3 to TRBJ2-1; a possible D gene is TRBD2 (6 bases). This CDR3 spans 16 amino acids. Germline CDR1 and CDR2: LGHNA and YSLEER. Deletions cut 0 bases from V and 4 bases from J, with 13 bases between.

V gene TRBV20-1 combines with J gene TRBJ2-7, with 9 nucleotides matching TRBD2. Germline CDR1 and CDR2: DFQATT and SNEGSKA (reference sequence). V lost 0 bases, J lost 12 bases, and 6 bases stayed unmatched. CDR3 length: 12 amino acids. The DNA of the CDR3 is TGCAGTGCTAGAGAAGGGCTAGCGGGACCGTACTTC. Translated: CSAREGLAGPYF.

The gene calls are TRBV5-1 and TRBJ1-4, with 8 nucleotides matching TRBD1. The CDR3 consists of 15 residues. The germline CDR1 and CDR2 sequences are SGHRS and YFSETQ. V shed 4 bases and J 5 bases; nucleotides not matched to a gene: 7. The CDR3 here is CASSVGTGRNEKLFF. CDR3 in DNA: TGCGCCAGCAGCGTTGGGACAGGTCGAAATGAAAAACTGTTTTTT. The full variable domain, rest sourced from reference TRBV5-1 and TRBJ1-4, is KAGVTQTPRYLIKTRGQQVTLSCSPISGHRSVSWYQQTPGQGLQFLFEYFSETQRNKGNFPGRFSGRQFSNSRSEMNVSTLELGDSALYLCASSVGTGRNEKLFFGSGTQLSVL.

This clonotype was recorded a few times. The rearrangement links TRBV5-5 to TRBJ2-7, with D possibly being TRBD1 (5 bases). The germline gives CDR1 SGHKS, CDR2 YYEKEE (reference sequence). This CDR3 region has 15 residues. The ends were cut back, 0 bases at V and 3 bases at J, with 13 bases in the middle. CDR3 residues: CASSLEGQGYYEQYF. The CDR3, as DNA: TGTGCCAGCAGCTTGGAGGGGCAGGGTTACTACGAGCAGTACTTC.

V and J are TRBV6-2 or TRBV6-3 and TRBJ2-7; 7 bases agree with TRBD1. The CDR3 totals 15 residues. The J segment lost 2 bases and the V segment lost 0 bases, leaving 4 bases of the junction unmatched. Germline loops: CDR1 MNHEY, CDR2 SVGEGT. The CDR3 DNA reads TGTGCCAGCAGTTACTCAGGGACAGAGCCCTACGAGCAGTACTTC. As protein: CASSYSGTEPYEQYF.

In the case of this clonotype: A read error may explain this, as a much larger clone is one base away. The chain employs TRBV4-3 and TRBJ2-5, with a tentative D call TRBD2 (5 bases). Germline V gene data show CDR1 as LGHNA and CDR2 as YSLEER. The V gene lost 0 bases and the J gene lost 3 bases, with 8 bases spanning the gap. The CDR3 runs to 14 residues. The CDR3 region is CASSQDPGKETQYF. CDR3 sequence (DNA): TGCGCCAGCAGCCAAGATCCCGGGAAAGAGACCCAGTACTTC.

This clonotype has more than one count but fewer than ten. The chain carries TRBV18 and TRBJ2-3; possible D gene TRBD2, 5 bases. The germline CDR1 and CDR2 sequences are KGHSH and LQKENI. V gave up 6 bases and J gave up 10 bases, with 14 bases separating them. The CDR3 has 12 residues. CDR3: CASSPPTNAQYF. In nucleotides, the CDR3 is TGTGCCAGCTCTCCCCCGACTAACGCGCAGTATTTT.

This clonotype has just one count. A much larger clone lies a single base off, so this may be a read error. The CDR3: CASSLDGGAYEQFF. CDR3 sequence (DNA): TGTGCCAGCAGCTTAGACGGGGGGGCCTACGAGCAGTTCTTC. This chain uses TRBV7-2 with TRBJ2-1, with 8 bases aligning to TRBD2. The CDR3 totals 14 residues. CDR1 and CDR2 (germline): SGHTA, FQGNSA. The V and J ends lost 1 base and 10 bases, in that order; junction bases with no gene match: 6.

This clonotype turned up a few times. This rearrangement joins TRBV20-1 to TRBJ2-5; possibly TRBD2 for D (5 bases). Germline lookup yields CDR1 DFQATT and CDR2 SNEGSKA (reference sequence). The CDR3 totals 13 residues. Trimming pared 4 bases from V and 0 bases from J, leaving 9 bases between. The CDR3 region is CSAMISDQETQYF. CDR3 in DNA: TGCAGTGCTATGATTAGCGACCAAGAGACCCAGTACTTC.

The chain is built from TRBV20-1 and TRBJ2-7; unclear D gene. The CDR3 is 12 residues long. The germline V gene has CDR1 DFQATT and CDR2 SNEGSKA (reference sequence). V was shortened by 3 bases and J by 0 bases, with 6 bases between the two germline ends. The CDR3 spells CSASASSYEQYF. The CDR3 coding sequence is TGCAGTGCTAGCGCCAGCTCCTACGAGCAGTACTTC.

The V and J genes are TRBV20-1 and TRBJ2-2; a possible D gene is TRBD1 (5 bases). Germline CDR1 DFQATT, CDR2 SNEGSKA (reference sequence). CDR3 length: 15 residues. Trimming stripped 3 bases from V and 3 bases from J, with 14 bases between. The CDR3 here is CSASGGRVYTGELFF. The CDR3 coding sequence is TGCAGTGCTAGTGGTGGCAGGGTGTACACCGGGGAGCTGTTTTTT.

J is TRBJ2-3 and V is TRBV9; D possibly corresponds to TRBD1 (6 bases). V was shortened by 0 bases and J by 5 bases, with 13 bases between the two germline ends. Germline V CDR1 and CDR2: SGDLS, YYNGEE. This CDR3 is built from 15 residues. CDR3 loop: CASSVGGGPQDTQYF. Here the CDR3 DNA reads TGTGCCAGCAGCGTAGGAGGGGGACCCCAAGATACGCAGTATTTT.

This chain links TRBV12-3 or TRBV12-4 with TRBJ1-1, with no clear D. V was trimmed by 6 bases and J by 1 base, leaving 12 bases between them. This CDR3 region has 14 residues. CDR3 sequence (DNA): TGTGCCAGCAGATTACAACAATGGAACACTGAAGCTTTCTTT. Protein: CASRLQQWNTEAFF.

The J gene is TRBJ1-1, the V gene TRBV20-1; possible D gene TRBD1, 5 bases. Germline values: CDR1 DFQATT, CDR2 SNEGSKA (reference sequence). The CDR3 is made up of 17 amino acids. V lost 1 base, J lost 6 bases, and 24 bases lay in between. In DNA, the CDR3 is TGCAGTGCTAGAGGACTTTCCACAGGAGGTCATCCCGCTGAAGCTTTCTTT. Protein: CSARGLSTGGHPAEAFF.

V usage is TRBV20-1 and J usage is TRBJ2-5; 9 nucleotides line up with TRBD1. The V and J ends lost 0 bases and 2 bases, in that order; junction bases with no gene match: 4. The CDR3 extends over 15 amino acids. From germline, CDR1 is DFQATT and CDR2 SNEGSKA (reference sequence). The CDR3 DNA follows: TGCAGTGCTAGAGATACCGGGACAGGGCAAGAGACCCAGTACTTC. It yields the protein CSARDTGTGQETQYF.

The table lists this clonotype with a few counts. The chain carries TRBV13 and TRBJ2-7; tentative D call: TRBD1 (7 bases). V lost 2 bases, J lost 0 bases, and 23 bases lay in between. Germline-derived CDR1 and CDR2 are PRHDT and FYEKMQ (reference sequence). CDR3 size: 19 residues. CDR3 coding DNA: TGTGCCAGCAGCTTAACGCCTTGGGGATCAGGGGGGAGCTCCTACGAGCAGTACTTC. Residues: CASSLTPWGSGGSSYEQYF.

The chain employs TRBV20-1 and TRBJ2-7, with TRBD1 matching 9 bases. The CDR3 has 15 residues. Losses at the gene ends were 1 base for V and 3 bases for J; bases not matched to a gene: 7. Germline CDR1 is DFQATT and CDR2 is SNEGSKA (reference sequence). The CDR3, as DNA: TGCAGTGCTAGAGTGGGACAGGGAACCTTCTACGAGCAGTACTTC. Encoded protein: CSARVGQGTFYEQYF.

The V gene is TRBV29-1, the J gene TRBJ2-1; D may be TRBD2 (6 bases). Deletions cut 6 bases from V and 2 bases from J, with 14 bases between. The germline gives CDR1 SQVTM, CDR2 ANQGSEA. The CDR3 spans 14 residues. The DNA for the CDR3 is TGCAGCGTACCAGGGTGGGAGGCCTACAATGAGCAGTTCTTC. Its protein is CSVPGWEAYNEQFF.

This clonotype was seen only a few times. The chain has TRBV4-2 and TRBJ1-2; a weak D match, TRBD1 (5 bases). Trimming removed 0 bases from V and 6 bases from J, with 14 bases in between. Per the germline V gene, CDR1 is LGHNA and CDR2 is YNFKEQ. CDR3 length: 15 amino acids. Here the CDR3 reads CASSQDPGVPNGYTF. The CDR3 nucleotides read TGTGCCAGCAGCCAAGATCCGGGGGTTCCGAATGGCTACACCTTC.

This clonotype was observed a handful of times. The CDR3 loop reads CASWGGSSYNEQFF. The CDR3 nucleotides read TGTGCCAGCTGGGGCGGGAGTTCCTACAATGAGCAGTTCTTC. V usage is TRBV4-2 and J usage is TRBJ2-1; TRBD2 matches at 7 bases. J lost 1 base, V lost 8 bases, and 5 bases had no gene match. The CDR3 consists of 14 residues. Per the germline V gene, CDR1 is LGHNA and CDR2 is YNFKEQ.

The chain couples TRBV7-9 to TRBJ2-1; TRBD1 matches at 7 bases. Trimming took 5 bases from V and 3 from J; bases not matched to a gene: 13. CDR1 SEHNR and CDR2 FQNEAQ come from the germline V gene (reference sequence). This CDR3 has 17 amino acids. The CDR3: CASSPLAGTANYNEQFF. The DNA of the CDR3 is TGTGCCAGCAGCCCTCTGGCCGGGACAGCTAACTACAATGAGCAGTTCTTC. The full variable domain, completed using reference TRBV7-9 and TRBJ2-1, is DTGVSQNPRHKITKRGQNVTFRCDPISEHNRLYWYRQTLGQGPEFLTYFQNEAQLEKSRLLSDRFSAERPKGSFSTLEIQRTEQGDSAMYLCASSPLAGTANYNEQFFGPGTRLTVL.

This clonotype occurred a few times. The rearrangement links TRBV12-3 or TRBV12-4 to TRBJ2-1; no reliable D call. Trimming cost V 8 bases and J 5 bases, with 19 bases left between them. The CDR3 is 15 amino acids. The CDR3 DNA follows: TGTGCCAGCGCTCGACGCCAGAACCAAGACAATGAGCAGTTCTTC. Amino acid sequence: CASARRQNQDNEQFF.

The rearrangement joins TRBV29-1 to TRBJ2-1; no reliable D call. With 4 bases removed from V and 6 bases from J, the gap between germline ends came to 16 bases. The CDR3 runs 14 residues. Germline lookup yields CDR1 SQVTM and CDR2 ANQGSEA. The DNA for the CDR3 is TGCAGCGTTGGGGCCCTATACACCCCCAATGAGCAGTTCTTC. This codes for CSVGALYTPNEQFF.

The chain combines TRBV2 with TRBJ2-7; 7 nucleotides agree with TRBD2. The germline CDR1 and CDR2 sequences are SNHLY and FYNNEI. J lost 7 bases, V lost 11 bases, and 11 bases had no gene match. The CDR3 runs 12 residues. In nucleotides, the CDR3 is TGTGCCGCGCGGCGGGAGAGGAATGAGCAGTACTTC. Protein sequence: CAARRERNEQYF.

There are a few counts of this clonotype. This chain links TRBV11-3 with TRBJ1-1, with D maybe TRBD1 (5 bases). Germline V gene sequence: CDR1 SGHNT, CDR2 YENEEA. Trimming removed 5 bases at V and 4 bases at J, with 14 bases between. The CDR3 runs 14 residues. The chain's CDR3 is CASSPRGGSTEAFF. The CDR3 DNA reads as TGTGCCAGCAGCCCTAGGGGAGGGTCCACTGAAGCTTTCTTT.

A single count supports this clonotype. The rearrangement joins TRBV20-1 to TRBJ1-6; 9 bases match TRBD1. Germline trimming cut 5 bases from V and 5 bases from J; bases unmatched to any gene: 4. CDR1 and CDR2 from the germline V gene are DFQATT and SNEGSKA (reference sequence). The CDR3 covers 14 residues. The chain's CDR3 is CSAWDREDNSPLHF. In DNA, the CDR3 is TGCAGTGCTTGGGACAGGGAAGATAATTCACCCCTCCACTTT.